The next 28 T cell receptor beta chains were all read from a single sample in a study of cytomegalovirus exposure and HLA in healthy donors. Sequenced by immunoSEQ multiplex PCR; TCRdb stores in-frame clones only, minus some. The sample lists some 130,000 clones; 84% were seen once. Sequenced input: PBMCs. The origin of the receptors is a woman aged 25-40 years in good health and CMV-seronegative.

The chain has TRBV6-6 and TRBJ1-2, with D unresolved. The germline gives CDR1 MNHNY, CDR2 SVGAGI (reference sequence). V was clipped by 0 bases and J by 6 bases, with 14 bases between them. This CDR3 region has 15 residues. The CDR3 sequence: CASSYSAGRADGYTF. The CDR3 DNA reads TGTGCCAGCAGTTACTCGGCTGGGAGGGCCGATGGCTACACCTTC.

V and J are TRBV4-2 and TRBJ2-7; D possibly corresponds to TRBD2 (5 bases). Per germline, CDR1 LGHNA and CDR2 YNFKEQ. The V end lost 0 bases, the J end lost 9 bases, and 9 bases lay between the germline ends. The CDR3 runs to 12 residues. The CDR3 region is CASSQDLSGQYF. In nucleotides, the CDR3 is TGTGCCAGCAGCCAAGATTTGAGCGGGCAGTACTTC.

In its sample, this clone was seen once. This rearrangement joins TRBV2 to TRBJ2-7; D remains ambiguous. The V gene lost 1 base and the J gene lost 2 bases, with 9 bases spanning the gap. Germline lookup yields CDR1 SNHLY and CDR2 FYNNEI. This CDR3 is 14 amino acids long. In DNA, the CDR3 is TGTGCCAGCAGTGAAGGGAGCCGGGCCTACGAGCAGTACTTC. It translates to CASSEGSRAYEQYF.

The CDR3 is CASSVRAGGPNEQFF. As DNA, the CDR3 is TGTGCCAGCAGCGTACGGGCGGGGGGGCCGAATGAGCAGTTCTTC. This chain links TRBV9 with TRBJ2-1; TRBD2 aligns across 9 bases. V shed 1 base and J 7 bases; nucleotides not matched to a gene: 6. The CDR3 contains 15 residues. The germline CDR1 and CDR2 sequences are SGDLS and YYNGEE.

The chain is built from TRBV2 and TRBJ1-2; TRBD1 is a possible D gene (5 bases). This CDR3 has 13 residues. Trimming took 7 bases from V and 8 from J, leaving 17 bases between them. Per germline, CDR1 SNHLY and CDR2 FYNNEI. The CDR3 is CASTRLWTLGYTF. The CDR3 DNA reads as TGTGCCAGCACCCGACTCTGGACACTCGGCTACACCTTC.

The V and J genes are TRBV2 and TRBJ2-1, with D possibly being TRBD2 (7 bases). The CDR3 length is 15 residues. Germline CDR1 reads SNHLY; CDR2 reads FYNNEI. Trimming cost V 4 bases and J 2 bases, with 12 bases left between them. CDR3 DNA: TGTGCCAGCAGTGTCCGGGGGGCGGCCTACAATGAGCAGTTCTTC. It translates to CASSVRGAAYNEQFF.

The CDR3 reads CASSYSLGQQQETQYF. The CDR3 DNA follows: TGTGCCAGCAGTTACTCGTTGGGACAACAGCAAGAGACCCAGTACTTC. The genes are TRBV6-5 and TRBJ2-5; a weak D match, TRBD1 (6 bases). Trimming took 0 bases from V and 2 from J, leaving 13 bases between them. Per the germline V gene, CDR1 is MNHEY and CDR2 is SVGAGI. The CDR3 covers 16 residues.

Written as DNA, the CDR3 is TGTGCCAGCAACCCCACAGGGAGCTCCTACAATGAGCAGTTCTTC. Residues: CASNPTGSSYNEQFF. V gene TRBV9 combines with J gene TRBJ2-1; a weak D match, TRBD1 (6 bases). Germline V gene data show CDR1 as SGDLS and CDR2 as YYNGEE. The CDR3 has 15 amino acids. V gave up 6 bases and J gave up 0 bases, with 13 bases separating them.

The chain joins TRBV18 to TRBJ1-1; D not certain. Germline lookup yields CDR1 KGHSH and CDR2 LQKENI. The germline V and J ends were trimmed by 4 bases and 1 base, with 7 bases remaining between them. This CDR3 is 13 amino acids long. In DNA form, the CDR3 reads TGTGCCAGCTCACGGGAGGGGAACACTGAAGCTTTCTTT. Translated: CASSREGNTEAFF.

The chain employs TRBV9 and TRBJ2-6; a possible D gene is TRBD2 (7 bases). Per the germline V gene, CDR1 is SGDLS and CDR2 is YYNGEE. Trimming removed 0 bases at V and 0 bases at J, with 16 bases between. The length of the CDR3 is 19 residues. The CDR3 DNA sequence: TGTGCCAGCAGCGTAGGTTTGGGGGGGCCCAGCTCTGGGGCCAACGTCCTGACTTTC. As protein: CASSVGLGGPSSGANVLTF.

The chain employs TRBV19 and TRBJ1-5; 7 bases match TRBD1. Germline CDR1 is LNHDA and CDR2 is SQIVND (reference sequence). The CDR3 is made up of 15 amino acids. The J segment lost 1 base and the V segment lost 4 bases, leaving 4 bases of the junction unmatched. The CDR3 sequence is CASSRGQVSNQPQHF. The CDR3, as DNA: TGTGCCAGTAGTAGAGGACAGGTCAGCAATCAGCCCCAGCATTTT.

This chain uses TRBV6-6 with TRBJ2-2, with D unclear. V lost 0 bases and J lost 7, with 3 bases in between. Germline V lookup: CDR1 MNHNY, CDR2 SVGAGI (reference sequence). The CDR3 is made up of 12 amino acids. Here the CDR3 DNA reads TGTGCCAGCAGTTACTCTTACGGGGAGCTGTTTTTT. Protein sequence: CASSYSYGELFF.

The chain couples TRBV21-1 to TRBJ2-7; TRBD1 reflects the table's D call only, with no check against the DNA. TRBV21-1 is assigned pseudogene status. The CDR3 extends over 19 amino acids. CDR3 in DNA: TGTGCCAGCAGCAAAGATTGCGCGACAGGGAGGTCCCTATCCTACGAGCAGTACTTC. It yields the protein CASSKDCATGRSLSYEQYF.

V usage is TRBV14 and J usage is TRBJ1-3; D is undetermined. CDR1 is SGHDN and CDR2 is FVKESK in the germline V gene. With 3 bases removed from V and 8 bases from J, the gap between germline ends came to 5 bases. CDR3 length equals 11 residues. The CDR3 reads CASSHRYTIYF. The CDR3 region has the DNA TGTGCCAGCAGCCATCGGTACACCATATATTTT.

This chain links TRBV9 with TRBJ1-2, with a weak D call TRBD1 (5 bases). Deletions cut 2 bases from V and 6 bases from J, with 20 bases between. Germline V gives CDR1 SGDLS, CDR2 YYNGEE. CDR3 size: 16 residues. CDR3 in amino acids: CASSVGPRTSDHGYTF. CDR3 sequence (DNA): TGTGCCAGCAGCGTGGGCCCTAGGACATCGGATCATGGCTACACCTTC. Combining the CDR3 with reference TRBV9 and TRBJ1-2 gives the whole variable domain DSGVTQTPKHLITATGQRVTLRCSPRSGDLSVYWYQQSLDQGLQFLIQYYNGEERAKGNILERFSAQQFPDLHSELNLSSLELGDSALYFCASSVGPRTSDHGYTFGSGTRLTVV.

This chain links TRBV2 with TRBJ1-1, with 8 bases aligning to TRBD1. Germline V lookup: CDR1 SNHLY, CDR2 FYNNEI. The CDR3 consists of 15 residues. V lost 5 bases to trimming and J lost 0 bases; unmatched junction nucleotides: 5. CDR3 amino acids: CASSSQGVMNTEAFF. CDR3 DNA: TGTGCCAGCAGTTCACAGGGGGTTATGAACACTGAAGCTTTCTTT.

This clone is a singleton in its sample. V gene TRBV6-5 combines with J gene TRBJ1-2; TRBD1 agrees at 9 bases. Trimming took 6 bases from V and 5 from J; bases not matched to a gene: 7. Germline lookup yields CDR1 MNHEY and CDR2 SVGAGI. The CDR3 runs 14 residues. CDR3: CASSSGTGRYGYTF. The CDR3 DNA reads as TGTGCCAGCAGCAGTGGGACAGGGAGGTATGGCTACACCTTC.

The rearrangement links TRBV2 to TRBJ1-1; 7 bases line up with TRBD1. Losses at the gene ends were 6 bases for V and 4 bases for J; bases not matched to a gene: 8. In germline, CDR1 is SNHLY, CDR2 FYNNEI. This CDR3 spans 14 amino acids. This CDR3 reads CASRARGRSTEAFF. CDR3 in DNA: TGTGCCAGCAGAGCGAGGGGGCGCAGCACTGAAGCTTTCTTT.

The table lists this clone with a few counts. The CDR3 sequence: CSVGGTKRSYEQYF. In DNA form, the CDR3 reads TGCAGCGTTGGGGGGACAAAGAGATCCTACGAGCAGTACTTC. The chain joins TRBV29-1 to TRBJ2-7, with D possibly TRBD1 on 6 matching bases. CDR3 length: 14 amino acids. In germline, CDR1 is SQVTM, CDR2 ANQGSEA. Trimming took off 4 bases at V and 1 base at J, with 14 bases between the two ends.

This chain joins TRBV5-1 and TRBJ1-5; 7 bases match TRBD1. With V trimmed by 4 bases and J by 10 bases, 14 bases remained unmatched. The germline CDR1 and CDR2 sequences are SGHRS and YFSETQ. CDR3 length: 15 residues. The CDR3 nucleotides read TGCGCCAGCAGCGTGACAGGGATCCCCCAATCACCCCAGCATTTT. The encoded protein is CASSVTGIPQSPQHF.

V is TRBV2 and J is TRBJ2-3; D remains ambiguous. The germline V and J ends were trimmed by 9 bases and 0 bases, with 16 bases remaining between them. Germline CDR1 and CDR2: SNHLY and FYNNEI. The CDR3 is 15 residues long. Here the CDR3 DNA reads TGTGCCAGGGGTCTGGCAGGCTATAGCACAGATACGCAGTATTTT. Its protein product is CARGLAGYSTDTQYF.

The chain uses TRBV5-1 and TRBJ2-1; 9 bases are a match to TRBD2. Germline-derived CDR1 and CDR2 are SGHRS and YFSETQ. J was trimmed by 1 base and V by 4 bases; bases with no gene match: 6. The length of the CDR3 is 16 residues. The CDR3 loop is CASSDLSGGSYNEQFF. The CDR3 DNA follows: TGCGCCAGCAGCGATCTCAGCGGGGGGTCCTACAATGAGCAGTTCTTC.

This chain joins TRBV5-1 and TRBJ2-3; 7 bases align to TRBD1. This CDR3 is built from 14 residues. J gave up 1 base and V 4 bases, and 3 bases lay outside the gene matches. The germline CDR1 and CDR2 sequences are SGHRS and YFSETQ. CDR3 sequence (DNA): TGCGCCAGCAGCCGGGACAGCGGCACAGATACGCAGTATTTT. Amino acid sequence: CASSRDSGTDTQYF.

The chain employs TRBV30 and TRBJ2-7; no clear D gene. Germline assignment: CDR1 GTSNPN and CDR2 SVGIG (reference sequence). Trimming removed 0 bases at V and 2 bases at J, with 5 bases between. The CDR3 has 12 residues. Here the CDR3 DNA reads TGTGCCTGGAGTGTATTCGCCTACGAGCAGTACTTC. Translation: CAWSVFAYEQYF.

The chain couples TRBV5-1 to TRBJ2-1, with no clear D. V dropped 4 bases and J dropped 1 base, with 6 bases sitting between them. CDR1 is SGHRS and CDR2 is YFSETQ in the germline V gene. The CDR3 sequence is 13 residues long. CDR3 sequence (DNA): TGCGCCAGCAGCCAGCGATCCTACAATGAGCAGTTCTTC. It codes for CASSQRSYNEQFF.

The chain recombines TRBV5-1 with TRBJ2-7; 11 bases match TRBD1. This CDR3 has 13 amino acids. V was clipped by 4 bases and J by 6 bases; unmatched bases: 3. Germline V CDR1 and CDR2: SGHRS, YFSETQ. Here the CDR3 reads CASSQDRGREQYF. The CDR3 bases are TGCGCCAGCAGCCAGGACAGGGGGCGCGAGCAGTACTTC.

The chain carries TRBV2 and TRBJ2-7; D not resolved. V was trimmed by 2 bases and J by 2 bases, leaving 7 bases between them. The length of the CDR3 is 13 residues. Germline CDR1 is SNHLY and CDR2 is FYNNEI. The CDR3 region is CASSEYRAYEQYF. Here the CDR3 DNA reads TGTGCCAGCAGTGAATACAGAGCCTACGAGCAGTACTTC.

This clone came up once. The chain couples TRBV7-9 to TRBJ2-1; the D gene is possibly TRBD1 (6 bases). Per germline, CDR1 SEHNR and CDR2 FQNEAQ (reference sequence). Deletions cut 5 bases from V and 4 bases from J, with 9 bases between. The CDR3 length is 13 residues. The CDR3 sequence: CASSPTGYNEQFF. The CDR3 DNA reads as TGTGCCAGCAGCCCAACAGGGTACAATGAGCAGTTCTTC.